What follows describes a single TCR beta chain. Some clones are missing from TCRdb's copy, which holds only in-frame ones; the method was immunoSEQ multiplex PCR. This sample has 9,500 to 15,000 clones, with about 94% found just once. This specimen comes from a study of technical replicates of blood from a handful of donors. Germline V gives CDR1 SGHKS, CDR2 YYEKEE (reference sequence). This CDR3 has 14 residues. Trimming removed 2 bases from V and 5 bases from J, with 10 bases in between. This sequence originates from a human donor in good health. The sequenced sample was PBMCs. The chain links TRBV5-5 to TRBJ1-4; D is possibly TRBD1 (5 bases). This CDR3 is CASSFQGLNEKLFF. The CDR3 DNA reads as TGTGCCAGCAGCTTTCAGGGCCTGAATGAAAAACTGTTTTTT.